This section outlines one T cell receptor (beta chain) sequence together with its context. The target antigen is unknown. In germline, CDR1 is SGHAT, CDR2 FQNNGV. With 5 bases removed from V and 3 bases from J, the gap between germline ends came to 17 bases. The CDR3 is 15 residues long. Clones were read by immunoSEQ multiplex PCR, and TCRdb kept only the in-frame ones, dropping some. The sample has some 1.1 million clones, about 72% seen once. The sample comes from a study of shared clonotypes between healthy human individuals. CD45RA+ naive and CD45RA-negative memory subsets were separated from CD4+ cells. General study results and limits: Sampling involved blood alone; tissue repertoires likely differ. Among donors, clonotype sharing was expected to be affected by sequencing depth.

The rearrangement links TRBV11-2 to TRBJ2-7, with D tentatively TRBD1 (6 bases). This clonotype was obtained from a man younger than 30 in good health. Some clones in this sample may be carry-over from other donors' samples. The sequenced sample was memory CD4+ T cells from PBMCs. Specified subset: CD45RA-negative fraction. CDR3 in amino acids: CASSHGTPDLYEQYF. CDR3 sequence (DNA): TGTGCCAGCAGCCACGGGACACCAGACCTCTACGAGCAGTACTTC.